These T cell receptor beta chains were read from a single sample in a study of siplizumab effects on memory and regulatory T cells. Some clones are missing from TCRdb's copy, which holds only in-frame ones; the method was immunoSEQ multiplex PCR. The sample carries several thousand clones, approximately 74% recorded once. The sequenced sample was effector memory CD8+ T cells sorted from blood. The source is a human donor in good health. Each CDR3 is given with its conserved first and last residue. Each record gives: CDR3 protein, CDR3 DNA, clone size, D gene, J gene, V gene. A D gene is named only where the DNA matches it firmly. Clone size is given for some rows only: seen once, a few or many times, or a class if the clone is expanded.

CDR3aa: CASSYLDGVEQYF
CDR3nt: TGTGCCAGCAGTTACCTTGACGGTGTCGAGCAGTACTTC
abundance: .
d_gene: .
j_gene: TRBJ2-7
v_gene: TRBV6-9

CDR3aa: CASSLAKWGENIQYF
CDR3nt: TGTGCCAGCAGCTTAGCGAAATGGGGGGAAAACATTCAGTACTTC
abundance: .
d_gene: .
j_gene: TRBJ2-4
v_gene: TRBV7-9

CDR3aa: CASRFRDRGSDTQYF
CDR3nt: TGTGCCAGCAGGTTCCGGGACAGGGGATCAGATACGCAGTATTTT
abundance: few
d_gene: TRBD1
j_gene: TRBJ2-3
v_gene: TRBV2

CDR3aa: CASSLTSGGPYNEQFF
CDR3nt: TGTGCCAGTAGTTTGACAAGCGGGGGGCCCTACAATGAGCAGTTCTTC
abundance: .
d_gene: TRBD2
j_gene: TRBJ2-1
v_gene: TRBV19

CDR3aa: CASSARLAPRTFPGELFF
CDR3nt: TGTGCCAGCAGCGCCCGACTAGCACCGAGGACGTTCCCCGGGGAGCTGTTTTTT
abundance: .
d_gene: TRBD2
j_gene: TRBJ2-2
v_gene: TRBV9

CDR3aa: CASSEEAHQEQFF
CDR3nt: TGTGCCAGCAGTGAAGAGGCTCATCAGGAGCAGTTCTTC
abundance: .
d_gene: .
j_gene: TRBJ2-1
v_gene: TRBV6-4

CDR3aa: CASSDYAGGGNNEQFF
CDR3nt: TGTGCCAGCAGTGATTATGCGGGAGGGGGAAACAATGAGCAGTTCTTC
abundance: .
d_gene: TRBD2
j_gene: TRBJ2-1
v_gene: TRBV6-4

CDR3aa: CASSPRLTGRNYEQYF
CDR3nt: TGTGCCAGCTCCCCCCGTCTGACCGGGCGTAACTACGAGCAGTACTTC
abundance: .
d_gene: .
j_gene: TRBJ2-7
v_gene: TRBV18

CDR3aa: CASSRDQSGPEQFF
CDR3nt: TGTGCCAGCAGCCGGGACCAATCTGGCCCTGAGCAGTTCTTC
abundance: .
d_gene: .
j_gene: TRBJ2-1
v_gene: TRBV2

CDR3aa: CASSGGVDMNTEAFF
CDR3nt: TGTGCCAGCAGTGGTGGGGTGGACATGAACACTGAAGCTTTCTTT
abundance: few
d_gene: .
j_gene: TRBJ1-1
v_gene: TRBV6-1

CDR3aa: CASSLFMGGADEKLFF
CDR3nt: TGCGCCAGCAGCTTGTTCATGGGGGGCGCGGATGAAAAACTGTTTTTT
abundance: once
d_gene: .
j_gene: TRBJ1-4
v_gene: TRBV5-1

CDR3aa: CAISIIDRNEQFF
CDR3nt: TGTGCCATCAGTATAATTGACAGGAATGAGCAGTTCTTC
abundance: .
d_gene: .
j_gene: TRBJ2-1
v_gene: TRBV10-3

CDR3aa: CASSLAPTGYEQYF
CDR3nt: TGTGCCAGCAGCTTGGCCCCGACTGGCTACGAGCAGTACTTC
abundance: .
d_gene: .
j_gene: TRBJ2-7
v_gene: TRBV5-4

CDR3aa: CASSPVTGTAYGYTF
CDR3nt: TGTGCCAGCAGCCCAGTGACCGGGACAGCTTATGGCTACACCTTC
abundance: few
d_gene: TRBD1
j_gene: TRBJ1-2
v_gene: TRBV6-5

CDR3aa: CASSQSPTLDTEAFF
CDR3nt: TGCGCCAGCAGCCAGAGTCCAACCCTAGACACTGAAGCTTTCTTT
abundance: .
d_gene: .
j_gene: TRBJ1-1
v_gene: TRBV4-1

CDR3aa: CASSQAQGWYSPLHF
CDR3nt: TGCGCCAGCAGCCAAGCCCAGGGTTGGTATTCACCCCTCCACTTT
abundance: .
d_gene: .
j_gene: TRBJ1-6
v_gene: TRBV4-1

CDR3aa: CASTRFMGYNEQFF
CDR3nt: TGTGCCAGCACCCGGTTTATGGGTTACAATGAGCAGTTCTTC
abundance: many
d_gene: .
j_gene: TRBJ2-1
v_gene: TRBV11-2

CDR3aa: CASSLTQREMDYEQYF
CDR3nt: TGTGCCAGCAGCTTAACCCAGCGGGAGATGGACTACGAGCAGTACTTC
abundance: .
d_gene: TRBD2
j_gene: TRBJ2-7
v_gene: TRBV11-2

CDR3aa: CASTPTSGSYEQYF
CDR3nt: TGTGCCAGCACTCCCACTAGCGGATCCTACGAGCAGTACTTC
abundance: medium-sized
d_gene: TRBD2
j_gene: TRBJ2-7
v_gene: TRBV2

CDR3aa: CASSSTGLEQYF
CDR3nt: TGTGCCAGCAGTTCGACAGGCCTCGAGCAGTACTTC
abundance: .
d_gene: .
j_gene: TRBJ2-7
v_gene: TRBV6-5

CDR3aa: CASSLDSPMANVLTF
CDR3nt: TGTGCCAGCAGTCTCGACAGCCCTATGGCCAACGTCCTGACTTTC
abundance: .
d_gene: .
j_gene: TRBJ2-6
v_gene: TRBV6-5

CDR3aa: CASAEQGISYNEQFF
CDR3nt: TGTGCTAGTGCCGAACAGGGGATATCCTACAATGAGCAGTTCTTC
abundance: .
d_gene: TRBD1
j_gene: TRBJ2-1
v_gene: TRBV12-5

CDR3aa: CASRERGDETQYF
CDR3nt: TGTGCCAGCAGGGAAAGGGGGGATGAGACCCAGTACTTC
abundance: once
d_gene: .
j_gene: TRBJ2-5
v_gene: TRBV6-5

CDR3aa: CASSFTHLGAIQETQYF
CDR3nt: TGTGCCAGCAGTTTCACCCACTTAGGGGCGATTCAAGAGACCCAGTACTTC
abundance: .
d_gene: .
j_gene: TRBJ2-5
v_gene: TRBV27

CDR3aa: CASSYGQGYEQYF
CDR3nt: TGCGCCAGCAGCTATGGACAGGGGTACGAGCAGTACTTC
abundance: .
d_gene: TRBD1
j_gene: TRBJ2-7
v_gene: TRBV10-2

CDR3aa: CASSPGTSGGWGKWEQFF
CDR3nt: TGTGCCAGCAGTCCAGGGACTAGCGGGGGGTGGGGTAAATGGGAGCAGTTCTTC
abundance: few
d_gene: TRBD2
j_gene: TRBJ2-1
v_gene: TRBV27

CDR3aa: CASSVTDSPYEQYF
CDR3nt: TGTGCCAGCAGCGTTACGGATTCACCCTACGAGCAGTACTTC
abundance: .
d_gene: .
j_gene: TRBJ2-7
v_gene: TRBV9

CDR3aa: CASRLEEDRVATEAFF
CDR3nt: TGCGCCAGCAGGCTAGAAGAGGACAGGGTCGCCACTGAAGCTTTCTTT
abundance: few
d_gene: TRBD1
j_gene: TRBJ1-1
v_gene: TRBV4-1

CDR3aa: CASGLMETQYF
CDR3nt: TGTGCTAGTGGTTTGATGGAGACCCAGTACTTC
abundance: .
d_gene: .
j_gene: TRBJ2-5
v_gene: TRBV12-5

CDR3aa: CASSHRGDLNTEAFF
CDR3nt: TGTGCCAGCAGCCATCGAGGGGATCTGAACACTGAAGCTTTCTTT
abundance: once
d_gene: .
j_gene: TRBJ1-1
v_gene: TRBV5-4

CDR3aa: CASSGDSSEYF
CDR3nt: TGTGCCAGCAGTGGGGACAGTTCGGAGTACTTC
abundance: .
d_gene: TRBD1
j_gene: TRBJ2-7
v_gene: TRBV6-1

CDR3aa: CASSPSPLGNTEAFF
CDR3nt: TGTGCCAGCAGCCCATCTCCCCTGGGGAACACTGAAGCTTTCTTT
abundance: few
d_gene: .
j_gene: TRBJ1-1
v_gene: TRBV7-9

CDR3aa: CASSSNRGGAFF
CDR3nt: TGTGCCAGCAGTTCCAACAGGGGAGGCGCTTTCTTT
abundance: .
d_gene: TRBD1
j_gene: TRBJ1-1
v_gene: TRBV6-5

CDR3aa: CASSLVIVGEQFF
CDR3nt: TGTGCCAGCAGCTTGGTTATAGTAGGCGAGCAGTTCTTC
abundance: .
d_gene: .
j_gene: TRBJ2-1
v_gene: TRBV5-4

CDR3aa: CASSLALGGNYGYTF
CDR3nt: TGTGCCAGCAGCTTAGCGCTGGGGGGAAACTATGGCTACACCTTC
abundance: .
d_gene: .
j_gene: TRBJ1-2
v_gene: TRBV7-9

CDR3aa: CASSPGGTGYPATDTQYF
CDR3nt: TGTGCCAGCAGCCCGGGGGGGACCGGCTACCCGGCCACAGATACGCAGTATTTT
abundance: .
d_gene: TRBD2
j_gene: TRBJ2-3
v_gene: TRBV13

CDR3aa: CASSPSGTNNEQFF
CDR3nt: TGTGCCAGCAGTCCTAGCGGGACGAACAATGAGCAGTTCTTC
abundance: once
d_gene: TRBD2
j_gene: TRBJ2-1
v_gene: TRBV6-4

CDR3aa: CASSQDRGRDSPLHF
CDR3nt: TGCGCCAGCAGCCAAGACCGGGGGAGGGATTCACCCCTCCACTTT
abundance: .
d_gene: .
j_gene: TRBJ1-6
v_gene: TRBV4-1

CDR3aa: CASSFVQGLSYEQYF
CDR3nt: TGTGCCAGCAGCTTTGTCCAGGGACTCTCCTACGAGCAGTACTTC
abundance: .
d_gene: .
j_gene: TRBJ2-7
v_gene: TRBV5-8

CDR3aa: CASSVGGSHYNEQFF
CDR3nt: TGTGCCAGCAGCGTAGGGGGATCCCATTACAATGAGCAGTTCTTC
abundance: .
d_gene: .
j_gene: TRBJ2-1
v_gene: TRBV9

CDR3aa: CASSSWTAGGYTF
CDR3nt: TGTGCCAGCAGCTCTTGGACAGCCGGCGGCTACACCTTC
abundance: .
d_gene: .
j_gene: TRBJ1-2
v_gene: TRBV4-2

CDR3aa: CASSLVGQSEQYF
CDR3nt: TGTGCCAGCAGTTTAGTCGGACAGTCCGAGCAGTACTTC
abundance: .
d_gene: .
j_gene: TRBJ2-7
v_gene: TRBV27

CDR3aa: CASSPGGGRAYEQYF
CDR3nt: TGTGCCAGCAGTCCGGGAGGGGGGAGGGCCTACGAGCAGTACTTC
abundance: .
d_gene: TRBD2
j_gene: TRBJ2-7
v_gene: TRBV25-1

CDR3aa: CASSYNPSRDTEAFF
CDR3nt: TGTGCCAGCAGTTACAACCCATCAAGGGACACTGAAGCTTTCTTT
abundance: .
d_gene: .
j_gene: TRBJ1-1
v_gene: TRBV6-5

CDR3aa: CASSSNRQPQHF
CDR3nt: TGTGCCAGCAGTTCCAACCGGCAGCCCCAGCATTTT
abundance: .
d_gene: .
j_gene: TRBJ1-5
v_gene: TRBV6-5

CDR3aa: CASSSSAGGLLYEQYF
CDR3nt: TGCGCCAGCAGCTCAAGTGCGGGAGGGCTCCTCTACGAGCAGTACTTC
abundance: few
d_gene: TRBD2
j_gene: TRBJ2-7
v_gene: TRBV4-1

CDR3aa: CASSLESPPYEQYF
CDR3nt: TGCGCCAGCAGCTTGGAGTCCCCCCCCTACGAGCAGTACTTC
abundance: .
d_gene: .
j_gene: TRBJ2-7
v_gene: TRBV5-1